These 23 T cell receptor beta chains were sequenced from one sample in a study of shared clonotypes between healthy human individuals. Here immunoSEQ multiplex PCR was the method, and the copy in TCRdb shows in-frame clones only, minus some. The sample lists about 690,000 clones, about 90% occurring once. Sequences were obtained from memory CD8+ T cells from PBMCs. Described subset: CD45RO+ cells pooled with CCR7-negative TemRA cells. The source of these receptors is a young man in good health. Some clones in this sample may be carry-over from other donors' samples.

The CDR3, as DNA: TGTGCCAGCAGTAGACGGACTAGCGTACGCTCCTACGAGCAGTACTTC. Translated, it gives CASSRRTSVRSYEQYF. The V call is TRBV28, the J call TRBJ2-7; 9 nucleotides match TRBD2. CDR1 is MDHEN and CDR2 is SYDVKM in the germline V gene. CDR3 length: 16 residues. V shed 5 bases and J 0 bases; nucleotides not matched to a gene: 8. Complete variable domain (other parts from reference TRBV28 and TRBJ2-7): DVKVTQSSRYLVKRTGEKVFLECVQDMDHENMFWYRQDPGLGLRLIYFSYDVKMKEKGDIPEGYSVSREKKERFSLILESASTNQTSMYLCASSRRTSVRSYEQYFGPGTRLTVT.

This chain links TRBV27 with TRBJ2-7, with TRBD2 matching over 10 bases. The CDR3 totals 14 residues. CDR1 is MNHEY and CDR2 is SMNVEV in the germline V gene (reference sequence). Trimming took 3 bases from V and 6 from J; bases not matched to a gene: 5. CDR3 sequence: CASSFSSGSGEQYF. DNA for the CDR3: TGTGCCAGCAGTTTTTCTAGCGGGAGTGGCGAGCAGTACTTC.

V usage is TRBV11-3 and J usage is TRBJ1-2; D remains ambiguous. Germline V gene data show CDR1 as SGHNT and CDR2 as YENEEA. The V gene lost 2 bases and the J gene lost 3 bases, with 19 bases spanning the gap. CDR3 size: 17 residues. The CDR3 sequence: CASSLKGDISRYYGYTF. In DNA, the CDR3 is TGTGCCAGCAGCTTAAAGGGAGACATCTCTAGGTACTATGGCTACACCTTC.

The rearrangement uses TRBV28 and TRBJ2-7; D is possibly TRBD1 or TRBD2 (5 bases each). V gave up 3 bases and J gave up 2 bases, with 23 bases separating them. The CDR3 spans 18 residues. Germline V gives CDR1 MDHEN, CDR2 SYDVKM. CDR3 nucleotides: TGTGCCAGCAGTTTTCGCCCACACGGGGCACCTGGGCCCTACGAGCAGTACTTC. The encoded protein is CASSFRPHGAPGPYEQYF.

The chain links TRBV4-2 to TRBJ2-1, with a tentative D call TRBD1 (5 bases). Trimming removed 8 bases from V and 2 bases from J, with 10 bases in between. Germline V gene sequence: CDR1 LGHNA, CDR2 YNFKEQ. The CDR3 has 13 amino acids. In DNA, the CDR3 is TGTGCCAGCCGATCGGACACCTACAATGAGCAGTTCTTC. Translating gives CASRSDTYNEQFF.

This clone was seen once. This chain connects TRBV6-1 to TRBJ1-3; maybe TRBD1 (6 bases). Germline V gene data show CDR1 as MNHNS and CDR2 as SASEGT. V was shortened by 4 bases and J by 0 bases, with 13 bases between the two germline ends. The CDR3 runs to 16 residues. CDR3 nucleotides: TGTGCCAGCAGTGCCCACACGACAGGCTCTGGAAACACCATATATTTT. It translates to CASSAHTTGSGNTIYF.

The chain has TRBV10-1 and TRBJ1-2; D gene ambiguous. CDR3 length: 16 amino acids. Trimming removed 0 bases at V and 13 bases at J, with 24 bases between. Germline V CDR1 and CDR2: WNHNN, SYGVQD (reference sequence). The CDR3 spells CASSESRIMAAGLLTF. CDR3 nucleotides: TGCGCCAGCAGTGAGTCGAGGATTATGGCGGCCGGGCTCCTCACCTTC.

The J gene is TRBJ1-1, the V gene TRBV28; D is undetermined. The germline V and J ends were trimmed by 5 bases and 2 bases, with 9 bases remaining between them. CDR1 and CDR2 from the germline V gene are MDHEN and SYDVKM. CDR3 length: 13 residues. CDR3 protein: CASSTMGNTEAFF. In DNA, the CDR3 is TGTGCCAGCAGTACCATGGGTAACACTGAAGCTTTCTTT.

The V gene is TRBV2, the J gene TRBJ2-3; TRBD2 aligns across 9 bases. In germline, CDR1 is SNHLY, CDR2 FYNNEI. With 1 base clipped from V and 11 bases from J, the junction kept 7 bases outside the gene matches. The CDR3 length is 14 residues. For the CDR3, the DNA is TGTGCCAGCAGTGAAGACCCTAGCGGGGTCGTGCAGTATTTT. This gives the protein CASSEDPSGVVQYF.

Here the CDR3 reads CASSFGSHQGDTQYF. Written as DNA, the CDR3 is TGTGCCAGCAGTTTCGGGAGTCACCAAGGAGATACGCAGTATTTT. The rearrangement uses TRBV28 and TRBJ2-3; possible D gene TRBD2, 6 bases. Trimming cost V 3 bases and J 5 bases, with 15 bases left between them. This CDR3 is built from 15 residues. Germline V gene data show CDR1 as MDHEN and CDR2 as SYDVKM.

V usage is TRBV27 and J usage is TRBJ1-5; no reliable D call. The germline CDR1 and CDR2 sequences are MNHEY and SMNVEV (reference sequence). V lost 3 bases and J lost 3, with 3 bases in between. This CDR3 is built from 12 residues. CDR3 nucleotide sequence: TGTGCCAGCAGTTTCCACAATCAGCCCCAGCATTTT. It is translated as CASSFHNQPQHF.

J is TRBJ1-2 and V is TRBV7-9, with D perhaps TRBD1 (5 bases). Trimming left V 1 base short and J 1 base short, with 13 bases between. Germline V lookup: CDR1 SEHNR, CDR2 FQNEAQ (reference sequence). The CDR3 is 16 residues long. CDR3 DNA sequence: TGTGCCAGCAGCTTAGGGGGCGATATTATTAACTATGGCTACACCTTC. Protein: CASSLGGDIINYGYTF.

The chain links TRBV2 to TRBJ2-7; no definite D call. CDR1 and CDR2 from the germline V gene are SNHLY and FYNNEI. Trimming took 8 bases from V and 3 from J, leaving 8 bases between them. The CDR3 runs to 11 residues. Written as DNA, the CDR3 is TGTGCCAGCTCGAAGGGCTACGAGCAGTACTTC. Protein: CASSKGYEQYF.

The rearrangement links TRBV7-9 to TRBJ2-2, with a possible D match to TRBD2 (6 bases). CDR3 length: 16 amino acids. The V gene lost 5 bases and the J gene lost 1 base, with 14 bases spanning the gap. Germline CDR1 reads SEHNR; CDR2 reads FQNEAQ (reference sequence). CDR3 sequence: CASSQVGGKNTGELFF. The DNA of the CDR3 is TGTGCCAGCAGCCAAGTGGGGGGTAAGAACACCGGGGAGCTGTTTTTT.

This sequence joins TRBV6-1 and TRBJ2-1; the match to TRBD1 covers 12 bases. The junction had 10 bases not matched to a gene; V was cut back by 2 bases and J by 8 bases. The CDR3 is 17 residues long. Germline V lookup: CDR1 MNHNS, CDR2 SASEGT. The CDR3 DNA is TGTGCCAGCAGTGAACCCCTCGGGACAGGGGGCGTTTATGAGCAGTTCTTC. Encoded protein: CASSEPLGTGGVYEQFF.

The chain combines TRBV28 with TRBJ2-7; possible D gene TRBD2, 6 bases. V dropped 5 bases and J dropped 11 bases, with 16 bases sitting between them. This CDR3 has 12 amino acids. Germline lookup yields CDR1 MDHEN and CDR2 SYDVKM. CDR3 sequence: CASSRDSPWKYF. In DNA, the CDR3 is TGTGCCAGCAGTCGGGACTCACCCTGGAAGTACTTC.

This chain connects TRBV19 to TRBJ2-7, with 11 bases identical to TRBD1. The CDR3 extends over 19 amino acids. The germline CDR1 and CDR2 sequences are LNHDA and SQIVND (reference sequence). V gave up 3 bases and J gave up 5 bases; unmatched junction bases: 18. The CDR3 is CASSIFPLPGQGVSDEQYF. CDR3 sequence (DNA): TGTGCCAGTAGTATCTTCCCCTTACCGGGACAGGGGGTGAGCGACGAGCAGTACTTC.

Remarks on this clone: This may be a read error, as it is one base from a much larger clone. The chain recombines TRBV7-9 with TRBJ2-7, with 9 positions matching TRBD1. Trimming took 5 bases from V and 3 from J; bases not matched to a gene: 5. The CDR3 length is 14 residues. Germline V gene data show CDR1 as SEHNR and CDR2 as FQNEAQ (reference sequence). The CDR3 coding sequence is TGTGCCAGCAGCCCCGGGACAGGGAACTACGAGCAGTACTTC. This codes for CASSPGTGNYEQYF.

A few counts support this clone. The chain has TRBV7-3 and TRBJ2-1, with TRBD2 matching over 9 bases. This CDR3 comprises 15 residues. Looked up from germline, CDR1 is SGHTA and CDR2 is FQGTGA. V gave up 2 bases and J gave up 3 bases; unmatched junction bases: 2. CDR3 bases: TGTGCCAGCAGCTTACTAGCGGGAATCTACAATGAGCAGTTCTTC. It encodes CASSLLAGIYNEQFF.

The gene calls are TRBV27 and TRBJ2-1, with D unclear. Trimming stripped 5 bases from V and 0 bases from J, with 8 bases between. Germline CDR1 reads MNHEY; CDR2 reads SMNVEV (reference sequence). The CDR3 has 14 amino acids. The CDR3 loop is CASSVGGSYNEQFF. For the CDR3, the DNA is TGTGCCAGCAGTGTCGGCGGCTCCTACAATGAGCAGTTCTTC.

This chain connects TRBV7-2 to TRBJ2-1; TRBD2 aligns across 13 bases. CDR1 is SGHTA, CDR2 FQGNSA, per germline. The CDR3 consists of 16 residues. J gave up 4 bases and V 5 bases, and 5 bases lay outside the gene matches. CDR3 sequence reads: CASSNTSGRAYNEQFF. The DNA for the CDR3 is TGTGCCAGCAGCAATACTAGCGGGAGGGCTTACAATGAGCAGTTCTTC.

The chain recombines TRBV2 with TRBJ2-1, with TRBD1 matching 9 bases. CDR3 length equals 15 residues. Germline V gene sequence: CDR1 SNHLY, CDR2 FYNNEI. V dropped 6 bases and J dropped 8; count of bases not matched to a gene: 11. Here the CDR3 reads CASRSRTGVSDEQFF. The CDR3 coding sequence is TGTGCCAGCAGATCACGGACAGGGGTCTCGGATGAGCAGTTCTTC.

Here the CDR3 DNA reads TGCGCCAGCAGCTTGCCGGATGCGAATGAGCAGTTCTTC. The encoded protein is CASSLPDANEQFF. This sequence joins TRBV5-1 and TRBJ2-1; D gene uncertain. The V end lost 1 base, the J end lost 7 bases, and 9 bases lay between the germline ends. The CDR3 spans 13 residues. CDR1 is SGHRS, CDR2 YFSETQ, per germline. The full variable domain, in which reference TRBV5-1 and TRBJ2-1 provide the parts outside the CDR3, is KAGVTQTPRYLIKTRGQQVTLSCSPISGHRSVSWYQQTPGQGLQFLFEYFSETQRNKGNFPGRFSGRQFSNSRSEMNVSTLELGDSALYLCASSLPDANEQFFGPGTRLTVL.